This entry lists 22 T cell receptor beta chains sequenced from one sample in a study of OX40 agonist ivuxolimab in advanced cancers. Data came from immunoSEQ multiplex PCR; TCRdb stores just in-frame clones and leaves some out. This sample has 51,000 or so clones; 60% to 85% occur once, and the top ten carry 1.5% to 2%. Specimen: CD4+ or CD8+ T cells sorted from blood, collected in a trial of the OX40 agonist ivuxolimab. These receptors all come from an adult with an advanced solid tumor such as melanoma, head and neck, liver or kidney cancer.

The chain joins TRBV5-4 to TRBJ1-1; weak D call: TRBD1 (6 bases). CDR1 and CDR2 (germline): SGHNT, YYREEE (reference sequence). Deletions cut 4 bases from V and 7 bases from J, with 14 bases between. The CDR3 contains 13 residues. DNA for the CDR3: TGTGCCAGCAGCATTTCACAGGGTTTTGAAGCTTTCTTT. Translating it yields CASSISQGFEAFF.

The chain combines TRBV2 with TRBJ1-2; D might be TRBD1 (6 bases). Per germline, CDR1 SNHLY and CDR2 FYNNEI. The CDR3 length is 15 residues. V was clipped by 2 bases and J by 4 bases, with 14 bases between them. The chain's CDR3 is CASSESSKGGYGYTF. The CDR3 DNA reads TGTGCCAGCAGTGAAAGTTCAAAGGGGGGCTATGGCTACACCTTC.

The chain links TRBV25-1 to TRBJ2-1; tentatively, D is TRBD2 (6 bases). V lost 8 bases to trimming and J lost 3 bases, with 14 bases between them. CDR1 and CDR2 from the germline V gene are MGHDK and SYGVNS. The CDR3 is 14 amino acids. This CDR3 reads CASAVGGSYNEQFF. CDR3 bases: TGTGCCAGCGCCGTCGGGGGTAGCTACAATGAGCAGTTCTTC.

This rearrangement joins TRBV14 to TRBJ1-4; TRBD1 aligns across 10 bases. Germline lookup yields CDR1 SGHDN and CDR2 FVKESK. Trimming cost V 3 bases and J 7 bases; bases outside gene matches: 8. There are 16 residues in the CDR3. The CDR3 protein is CASSHRPGQGSEKLFF. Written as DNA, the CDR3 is TGTGCCAGCAGCCATCGACCGGGACAGGGGAGTGAAAAACTGTTTTTT. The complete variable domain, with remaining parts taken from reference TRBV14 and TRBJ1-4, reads EAGVTQFPSHSVIEKGQTVTLRCDPISGHDNLYWYRRVMGKEIKFLLHFVKESKQDESGMPNNRFLAERTGGTYSTLKVQPAELEDSGVYFCASSHRPGQGSEKLFFGSGTQLSVL.

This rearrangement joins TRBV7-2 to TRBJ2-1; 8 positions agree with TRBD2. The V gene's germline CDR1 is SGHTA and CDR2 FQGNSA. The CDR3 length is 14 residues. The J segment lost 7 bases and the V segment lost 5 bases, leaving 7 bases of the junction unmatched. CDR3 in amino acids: CASSPGGPANEQFF. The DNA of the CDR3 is TGTGCCAGCAGCCCGGGGGGGCCGGCTAATGAGCAGTTCTTC.

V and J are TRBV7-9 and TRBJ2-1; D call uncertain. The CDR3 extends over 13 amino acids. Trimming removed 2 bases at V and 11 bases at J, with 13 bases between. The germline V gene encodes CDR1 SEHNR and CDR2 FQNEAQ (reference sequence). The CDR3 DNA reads TGTGCCAGCAGCTTAATGGCCAGAAATCAGCAGTTCTTC. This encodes CASSLMARNQQFF.

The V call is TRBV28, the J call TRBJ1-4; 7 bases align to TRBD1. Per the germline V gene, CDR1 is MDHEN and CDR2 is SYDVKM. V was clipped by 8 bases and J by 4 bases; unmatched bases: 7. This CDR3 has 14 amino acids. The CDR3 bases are TGTGCCAGCCGATTACAGGGGCATAATGAAAAACTGTTTTTT. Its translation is CASRLQGHNEKLFF. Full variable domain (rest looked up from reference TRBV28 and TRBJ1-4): DVKVTQSSRYLVKRTGEKVFLECVQDMDHENMFWYRQDPGLGLRLIYFSYDVKMKEKGDIPEGYSVSREKKERFSLILESASTNQTSMYLCASRLQGHNEKLFFGSGTQLSVL.

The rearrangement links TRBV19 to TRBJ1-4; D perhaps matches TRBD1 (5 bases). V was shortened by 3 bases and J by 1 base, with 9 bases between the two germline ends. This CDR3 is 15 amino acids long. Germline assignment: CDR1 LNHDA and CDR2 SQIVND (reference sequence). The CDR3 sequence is CASSMGRVTNEKLFF. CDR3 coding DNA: TGTGCCAGTAGTATGGGCAGGGTAACTAATGAAAAACTGTTTTTT.

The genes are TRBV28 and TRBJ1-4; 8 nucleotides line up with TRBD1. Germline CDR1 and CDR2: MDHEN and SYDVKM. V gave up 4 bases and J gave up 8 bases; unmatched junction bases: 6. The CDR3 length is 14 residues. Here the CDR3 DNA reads TGTGCCAGCAGTTCGCAGGGGGCATCGGAAAAACTGTTTTTT. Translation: CASSSQGASEKLFF.

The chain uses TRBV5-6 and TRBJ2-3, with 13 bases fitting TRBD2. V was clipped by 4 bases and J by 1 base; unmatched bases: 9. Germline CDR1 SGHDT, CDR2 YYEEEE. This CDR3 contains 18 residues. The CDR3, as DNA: TGTGCCAGCAGCAGCGGGACTAGCGGGGTGACTCGCACAGATACGCAGTATTTT. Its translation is CASSSGTSGVTRTDTQYF.

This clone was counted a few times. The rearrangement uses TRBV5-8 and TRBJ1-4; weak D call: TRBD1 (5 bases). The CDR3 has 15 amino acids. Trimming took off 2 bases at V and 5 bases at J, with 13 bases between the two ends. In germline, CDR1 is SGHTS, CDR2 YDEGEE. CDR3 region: CASSFGDRDNEKLFF. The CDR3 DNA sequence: TGTGCCAGCAGCTTCGGTGACAGAGACAATGAAAAACTGTTTTTT.

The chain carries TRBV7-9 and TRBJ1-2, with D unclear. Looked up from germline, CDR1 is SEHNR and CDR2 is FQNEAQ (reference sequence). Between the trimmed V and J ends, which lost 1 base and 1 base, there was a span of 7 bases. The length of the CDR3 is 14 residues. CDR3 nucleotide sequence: TGTGCCAGCAGCTTAGATGGGGTTAACTATGGCTACACCTTC. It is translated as CASSLDGVNYGYTF.

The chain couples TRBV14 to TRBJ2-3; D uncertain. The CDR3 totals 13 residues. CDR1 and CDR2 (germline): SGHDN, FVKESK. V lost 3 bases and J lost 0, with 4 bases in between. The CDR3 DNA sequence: TGTGCCAGCAGCCATATCAGCACAGATACGCAGTATTTT. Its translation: CASSHISTDTQYF.

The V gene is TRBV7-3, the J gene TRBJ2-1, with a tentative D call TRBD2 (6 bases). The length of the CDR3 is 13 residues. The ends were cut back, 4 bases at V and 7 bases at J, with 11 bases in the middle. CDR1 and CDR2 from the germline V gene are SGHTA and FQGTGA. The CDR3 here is CASSSGLTNEQFF. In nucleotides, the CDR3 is TGTGCCAGCAGCTCGGGACTGACGAATGAGCAGTTCTTC.

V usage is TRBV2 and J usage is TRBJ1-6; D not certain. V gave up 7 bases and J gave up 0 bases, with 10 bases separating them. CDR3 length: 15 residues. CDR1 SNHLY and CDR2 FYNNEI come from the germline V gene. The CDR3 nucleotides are TGTGCCAGCACGACGTCGGGCTCCTATAATTCACCCCTCCACTTT. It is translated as CASTTSGSYNSPLHF.

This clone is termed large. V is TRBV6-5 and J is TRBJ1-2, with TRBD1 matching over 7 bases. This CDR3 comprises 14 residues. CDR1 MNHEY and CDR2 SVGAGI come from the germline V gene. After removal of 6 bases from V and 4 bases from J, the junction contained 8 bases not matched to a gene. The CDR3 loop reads CASRGGRGIYGYTF. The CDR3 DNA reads TGTGCCAGCAGAGGGGGCAGAGGGATCTATGGCTACACCTTC.

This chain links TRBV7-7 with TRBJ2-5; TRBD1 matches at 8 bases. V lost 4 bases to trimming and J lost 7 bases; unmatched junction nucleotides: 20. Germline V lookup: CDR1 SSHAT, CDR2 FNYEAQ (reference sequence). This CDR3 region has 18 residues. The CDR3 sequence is CASSSILNAGQARGTQYF. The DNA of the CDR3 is TGTGCCAGCAGCTCTATACTAAACGCGGGACAGGCCCGAGGGACCCAGTACTTC.

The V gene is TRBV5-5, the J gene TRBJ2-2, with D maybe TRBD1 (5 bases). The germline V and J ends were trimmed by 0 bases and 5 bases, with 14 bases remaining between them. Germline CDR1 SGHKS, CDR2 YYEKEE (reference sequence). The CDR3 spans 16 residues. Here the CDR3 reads CASSLGQGIITGELFF. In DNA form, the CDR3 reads TGTGCCAGCAGCTTGGGGCAGGGAATTATAACCGGGGAGCTGTTTTTT. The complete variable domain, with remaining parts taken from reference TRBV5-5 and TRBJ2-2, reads DAGVTQSPTHLIKTRGQQVTLRCSPISGHKSVSWYQQVLGQGPQFIFQYYEKEERGRGNFPDRFSARQFPNYSSELNVNALLLGDSALYLCASSLGQGIITGELFFGEGSRLTVL.

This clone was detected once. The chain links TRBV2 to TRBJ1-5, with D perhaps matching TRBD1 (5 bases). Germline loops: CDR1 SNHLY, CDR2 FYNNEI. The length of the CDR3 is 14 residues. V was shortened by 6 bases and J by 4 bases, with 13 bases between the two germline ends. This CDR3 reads CASSSQGWNQPQHF. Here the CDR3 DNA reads TGTGCCAGCAGCTCCCAGGGTTGGAATCAGCCCCAGCATTTT.

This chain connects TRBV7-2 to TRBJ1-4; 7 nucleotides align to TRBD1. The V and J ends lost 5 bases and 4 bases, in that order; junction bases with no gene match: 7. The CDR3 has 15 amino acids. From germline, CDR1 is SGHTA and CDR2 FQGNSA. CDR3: CASSRATGVNEKLFF. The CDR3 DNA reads TGTGCCAGCAGCAGAGCAACAGGGGTTAATGAAAAACTGTTTTTT.

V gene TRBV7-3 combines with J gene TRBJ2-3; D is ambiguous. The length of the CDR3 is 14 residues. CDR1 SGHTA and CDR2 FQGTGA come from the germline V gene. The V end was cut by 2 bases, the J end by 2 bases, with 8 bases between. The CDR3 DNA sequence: TGTGCCAGCAGCTTACGGCGGACCACAGATACGCAGTATTTT. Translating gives CASSLRRTTDTQYF.

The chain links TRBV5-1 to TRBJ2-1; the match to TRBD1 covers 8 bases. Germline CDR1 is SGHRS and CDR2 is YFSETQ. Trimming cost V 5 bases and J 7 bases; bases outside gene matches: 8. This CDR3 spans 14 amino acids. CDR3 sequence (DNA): TGCGCCAGCAGACTAGATCGACAGGGGAATGAGCAGTTCTTC. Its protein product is CASRLDRQGNEQFF.